In this sample, the clone carrying this T cell receptor (beta chain) turned up many times. Its antigen is not known. Looked up from germline, CDR1 is SGHVS and CDR2 is FNYEAQ. After removal of 3 bases from V and 1 base from J, the junction contained 5 bases not matched to a gene. The CDR3 runs 16 residues. Follow-up blood was drawn about 14 weeks, roughly three months, after antiretroviral therapy began. The repertoire came from unfractionated whole blood and reflected all unsorted peripheral T cells. Alpha and beta constant-region primers primed reverse transcription of approximately 0.55 ug RNA. Separate chain-specific third strand synthesis with multiplexing indices produced the alpha and beta libraries. TCRdb used MiXCR to reprocess the 5' RACE reads, holding one entry per CDR3 protein. This table has about 10,000 distinct CDR3 sequences, over 5% appearing once. The data were obtained in a study of HIV-infected patients and healthy controls. Study in general: CD4 counts in about 85% of the 16 patients increased modestly yet significantly but stayed below normal.

Points from the study as a whole: Healthy controls carried many MAIT alpha-chain CDR3s, while HIV+ repertoires had few.

This sequence was found in an adult with HIV infection. The donor label of this sample is uncertain. Here the sequenced sample was blood, taken during antiretroviral therapy. The V gene is TRBV7-6, the J gene TRBJ2-3; 9 bases align to TRBD2. CDR3 loop: CASSLSSSGGTDTQYF. CDR3 bases: TGTGCCAGCAGCTTGTCTTCTAGCGGGGGCACAGATACGCAGTATTTT.